The 25 T cell receptor beta chains reported below all come from one sample, sequenced in a study of control samples from healthy donors and cancer patients. This table comes from immunoSEQ multiplex PCR, and its TCRdb copy is limited to in-frame clones, with some not included. This repertoire shows 70,000 to 80,000 clones, about 90% found once; its top ten account for 4%. The sequenced material came from blood. The source of these receptors is a woman aged 45-65 years in good health.

This rearrangement joins TRBV5-3 to TRBJ2-3; D gene ambiguous. TRBV5-3 is annotated as an ORF whose role is uncertain. With 0 bases removed from V and 2 bases from J, the gap between germline ends came to 10 bases. This CDR3 is built from 15 residues. DNA for the CDR3: TGTGCCAGAAGCTTGGGAGGCTTGTTCACAGATACGCAGTATTTT. The encoded protein is CARSLGGLFTDTQYF.

In DNA, the CDR3 is TGTGCCAGCAGTGCAATGGGACAGGGCAACGAGCAGTACTTC. Protein sequence: CASSAMGQGNEQYF. This chain uses TRBV25-1 with TRBJ2-5; 9 positions match TRBD1. Near its end, the DNA agrees better with TRBJ2-7, so the J call may be wrong. The germline V gene has CDR1 MGHDK and CDR2 SYGVNS. The CDR3 is 14 amino acids.

This chain uses TRBV19 with TRBJ1-1, with 7 bases that match TRBD1. With V trimmed by 7 bases and J by 5 bases, 4 bases remained unmatched. Germline-derived CDR1 and CDR2 are LNHDA and SQIVND (reference sequence). The CDR3 runs to 12 residues. CDR3 nucleotide sequence: TGTGCCAGTACAAGGGGGCGGACTGAAGCTTTCTTT. It encodes CASTRGRTEAFF.

The gene calls are TRBV7-3 and TRBJ2-5, with a tentative D call TRBD1 (7 bases). V gave up 5 bases and J gave up 1 base, with 14 bases separating them. Germline-derived CDR1 and CDR2 are SGHTA and FQGTGA. The length of the CDR3 is 15 residues. Written as DNA, the CDR3 is TGTGCCAGCAGCAAGGGGGGACAGATCCAAGAGACCCAGTACTTC. Residues: CASSKGGQIQETQYF.

V gene TRBV7-9 combines with J gene TRBJ2-7; 10 bases line up with TRBD2. V shed 5 bases, J shed 3 bases, and the junction held 4 bases outside the gene matches. This CDR3 spans 14 amino acids. CDR1 SEHNR and CDR2 FQNEAQ come from the germline V gene (reference sequence). For the CDR3, the DNA is TGTGCCAGCAGCCACTCTAGCGGGAGCTACGAGCAGTACTTC. Its translation is CASSHSSGSYEQYF.

The rearrangement links TRBV24-1 to TRBJ2-5; 7 bases are shared with TRBD1. CDR3 size: 15 residues. V trimming: 4 bases; J trimming: 2 bases; junction bases outside the gene matches: 6. CDR1 KGHDR and CDR2 SFDVKD come from the germline V gene. In DNA, the CDR3 is TGTGCCACCAGTGACGGGACAGAGGGGCAAGAGACCCAGTACTTC. Protein sequence: CATSDGTEGQETQYF.

The chain joins TRBV5-1 to TRBJ2-7, with 9 bases lining up with TRBD1. V gave up 5 bases and J gave up 6 bases; unmatched junction bases: 9. CDR1 and CDR2 from the germline V gene are SGHRS and YFSETQ. The CDR3 extends over 14 amino acids. CDR3 protein: CASRPGTGSIEQYF. Here the CDR3 DNA reads TGCGCCAGCAGGCCCGGGACAGGGAGTATCGAGCAGTACTTC.

This chain links TRBV11-1 with TRBJ2-7; D perhaps matches TRBD1 (5 bases). The CDR3 sequence is 13 residues long. Germline V gives CDR1 SGHAT, CDR2 FQDESV (reference sequence). V lost 3 bases, J lost 1 base, and 7 bases lay in between. The CDR3 protein is CASSLWTSYEQYF. In nucleotides, the CDR3 is TGTGCCAGCAGCTTGTGGACATCCTACGAGCAGTACTTC.

This chain links TRBV7-2 with TRBJ2-2, with D perhaps TRBD2 (6 bases). CDR3 length: 15 amino acids. Looked up from germline, CDR1 is SGHTA and CDR2 is FQGNSA. Trimming shortened V by 2 bases and J by 3 bases, and 10 bases separated the two germline ends. CDR3 coding DNA: TGTGCCAGCAGCTTAACCGCGGGACACACCGGGGAGCTGTTTTTT. It encodes CASSLTAGHTGELFF.

Regarding this clone: Other DNA variants within this sample encode the same CDR3. V usage is TRBV6-1 and J usage is TRBJ2-6, with D possibly matching TRBD2 (6 bases). The CDR3 consists of 16 residues. The germline V gene encodes CDR1 MNHNS and CDR2 SASEGT. V shed 2 bases and J shed 4 bases, with 12 bases lying between them. As DNA, the CDR3 is TGTGCCAGCAGTGAATGGGGCGGGGCGGGGGCCAACGTCCTGACTTTC. Encoded protein: CASSEWGGAGANVLTF.

The CDR3 nucleotides are TGTGCCAGCAGCCTAGATACGTCGGGACAGGCAGCTTTCTTT. This encodes CASSLDTSGQAAFF. The genes are TRBV3-1 (or the pseudogene TRBV3-2) and TRBJ1-1; TRBD1 matches at 8 bases. Germline CDR1 and CDR2: LGHDT and YNNKEL (reference sequence). Losses at the gene ends were 4 bases for V and 10 bases for J; bases not matched to a gene: 11. CDR3 length equals 14 residues.

The gene calls are TRBV6-5 and TRBJ2-5; D is uncertain. The CDR3 is made up of 14 amino acids. Trimming cost V 7 bases and J 5 bases, with 17 bases left between them. Germline V CDR1 and CDR2: MNHEY, SVGAGI. This chain's CDR3 is CASKAWDARETQYF. CDR3 DNA sequence: TGTGCCAGCAAGGCGTGGGATGCTAGGGAGACCCAGTACTTC.

The chain is built from TRBV10-3 and TRBJ2-1; 9 bases fit TRBD2. Germline values: CDR1 ENHRY, CDR2 SYGVKD. V trimming: 7 bases; J trimming: 5 bases; junction bases outside the gene matches: 6. The CDR3 spans 14 residues. The CDR3, as DNA: TGTGCCATCACGGAGCGGGAGGCCCACAATGAGCAGTTCTTC. Its protein product is CAITEREAHNEQFF.

This sequence joins TRBV24-1 and TRBJ1-2; 7 nucleotides align to TRBD1. Trimming took 5 bases from V and 4 from J; bases not matched to a gene: 9. This CDR3 comprises 15 residues. The germline CDR1 and CDR2 sequences are KGHDR and SFDVKD. The CDR3 region has the DNA TGTGCCACCAGTGCCAGGACAGGATCCTCCTATGGCTACACCTTC. Amino acids: CATSARTGSSYGYTF.

V is TRBV21-1 and J is TRBJ2-3. TRBV21-1 is deemed a pseudogene. This CDR3 is built from 16 residues. The CDR3 spells CASSKGGRGRTDTQYF. The CDR3 nucleotides are TGTGCCAGCAGCAAAGGGGGACGGGGGCGTACAGATACGCAGTATTTT.

The rearrangement joins TRBV2 to TRBJ1-5; D is perhaps TRBD1 (6 bases). This CDR3 has 17 amino acids. V lost 7 bases, J lost 2 bases, and 21 bases lay in between. The germline V gene has CDR1 SNHLY and CDR2 FYNNEI. CDR3 loop: CASTKGQGKMRNQPQHF. CDR3 DNA sequence: TGTGCCAGCACAAAGGGGCAGGGGAAAATGCGCAATCAGCCCCAGCATTTT. The variable domain in full, completed from reference TRBV2 and TRBJ1-5, reads EPEVTQTPSHQVTQMGQEVILRCVPISNHLYFYWYRQILGQKVEFLVSFYNNEISEKSEIFDDQFSVERPDGSNFTLKIRSTKLEDSAMYFCASTKGQGKMRNQPQHFGDGTRLSIL.

The chain employs TRBV6-5 and TRBJ1-5; 9 bases map to TRBD1. This CDR3 is 14 amino acids long. Trimming took 5 bases from V and 6 from J; bases not matched to a gene: 5. Per germline, CDR1 MNHEY and CDR2 SVGAGI. The CDR3 nucleotides are TGTGCCAGCAGTACCAGACAGGGGGGTCAGCCCCAGCATTTT. It codes for CASSTRQGGQPQHF.

The chain joins TRBV7-2 to TRBJ2-5; D is possibly TRBD2 (6 bases). The germline V gene encodes CDR1 SGHTA and CDR2 FQGNSA. With 5 bases removed from V and 6 bases from J, the gap between germline ends came to 10 bases. The CDR3 spans 12 residues. The CDR3 sequence is CASSPTSKTQYF. The DNA of the CDR3 is TGTGCCAGCAGCCCGACTAGTAAGACCCAGTACTTC.

DNA of the CDR3: TGTGCCAGCAGCCATGGACTAGCGGGGTACGAGCAGTACTTC. Its protein is CASSHGLAGYEQYF. The V call is TRBV4-2, the J call TRBJ2-7, with 12 positions matching TRBD2. Germline loops: CDR1 LGHNA, CDR2 YNFKEQ. This CDR3 spans 14 amino acids. V dropped 3 bases and J dropped 4; count of bases not matched to a gene: 1.

The chain carries TRBV29-1 and TRBJ2-1, with D tentatively TRBD1 (5 bases). V lost 5 bases and J 4 bases, leaving 6 bases between the germline ends. The germline CDR1 and CDR2 sequences are SQVTM and ANQGSEA. The CDR3 spans 11 residues. The CDR3 loop reads CSVTGYNEQFF. The CDR3 bases are TGCAGCGTTACAGGTTACAATGAGCAGTTCTTC.

The rearrangement joins TRBV7-8 to TRBJ1-2; D is unresolved. Germline V gene sequence: CDR1 SGHVS, CDR2 FQNEAQ. V was cut by 5 bases and J by 4 bases, with 17 bases left in between. The CDR3 has 15 amino acids. In nucleotides, the CDR3 is TGTGCCAGCAGCAAAGGTGATAGGACCCCCTATGGCTACACCTTC. Translating gives CASSKGDRTPYGYTF.

J is TRBJ1-2 and V is TRBV7-2; no clear D gene. Trimming took off 1 base at V and 7 bases at J, with 10 bases between the two ends. CDR1 SGHTA and CDR2 FQGNSA come from the germline V gene. The length of the CDR3 is 13 residues. Here the CDR3 DNA reads TGTGCCAGCAGCTTAGGGCGGCAGTCTGGCTACACCTTC. Translating it yields CASSLGRQSGYTF.

This clone occurred once. This sequence joins TRBV5-1 and TRBJ2-4; TRBD2 matches at 12 bases. Per the germline V gene, CDR1 is SGHRS and CDR2 is YFSETQ. CDR3 length: 14 amino acids. V shed 4 bases and J 6 bases; nucleotides not matched to a gene: 2. The CDR3, as DNA: TGCGCCAGCAGCCCGGGACTAGCGGGAAACATTCAGTACTTC. Its translation is CASSPGLAGNIQYF.

The chain employs TRBV5-4 and TRBJ2-1, with TRBD2 matching 9 bases. The CDR3 loop spans 15 amino acids. J gave up 5 bases and V 2 bases, and 5 bases lay outside the gene matches. Per the germline V gene, CDR1 is SGHNT and CDR2 is YYREEE (reference sequence). CDR3 loop: CASSFSGSLDNEQFF. The CDR3 nucleotides are TGTGCCAGCAGCTTTAGCGGGAGTTTAGACAATGAGCAGTTCTTC.

This sequence joins TRBV28 and TRBJ1-5; possibly TRBD1 for D (5 bases). V was clipped by 3 bases and J by 5 bases, with 8 bases between them. The CDR3 sequence is 13 residues long. Germline CDR1 reads MDHEN; CDR2 reads SYDVKM. CDR3 bases: TGTGCCAGCAGTTTGAGGGGTGATCAGCCCCAGCATTTT. This sequence encodes CASSLRGDQPQHF.